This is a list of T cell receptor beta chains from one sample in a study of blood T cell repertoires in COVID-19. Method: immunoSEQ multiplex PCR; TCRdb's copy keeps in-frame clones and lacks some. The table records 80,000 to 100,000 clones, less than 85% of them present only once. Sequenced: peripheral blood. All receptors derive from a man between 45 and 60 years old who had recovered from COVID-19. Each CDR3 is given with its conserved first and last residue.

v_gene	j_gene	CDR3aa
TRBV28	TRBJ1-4	CASSLLAGGAGKLFF
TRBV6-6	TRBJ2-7	CASSRGDMYEQYF
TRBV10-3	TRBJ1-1	CAISLTGARMDMNTEAFF
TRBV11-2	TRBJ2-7	CASSLVTVYEQYF
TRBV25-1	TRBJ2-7	CASSDTGTRRSYEQYF
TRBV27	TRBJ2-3	CASSPSGFPTDTQYF
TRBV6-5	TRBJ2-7	CASSPRASSYEQYF
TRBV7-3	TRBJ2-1	CASSLSGGKDEQFF
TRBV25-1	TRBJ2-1	CASSEWGGRQFF
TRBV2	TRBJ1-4	CASRRAGGEKLFF
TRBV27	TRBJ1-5	CASSLDRGYNQPQHF
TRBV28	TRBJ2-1	CASSLGQGDNEQFF
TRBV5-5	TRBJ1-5	CASSQQGYQPQHF
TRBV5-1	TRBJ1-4	CASSLQGLEEKLFF
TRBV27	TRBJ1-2	CASSTWTGGYTF
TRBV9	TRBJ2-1	CASSVFGDYNNEQFF
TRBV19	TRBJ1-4	CATNSRDSSNEKLFF
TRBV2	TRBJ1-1	CASSEEQALTEAFF
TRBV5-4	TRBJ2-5	CASSLGGQKQETQYF
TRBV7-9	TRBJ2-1	CASSLVNGAEQFF
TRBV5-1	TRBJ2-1	CASSSTSGYYNEQFF
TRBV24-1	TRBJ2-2	CATGPGLPNTGELFF
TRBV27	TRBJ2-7	CASSGAGAYEQYF
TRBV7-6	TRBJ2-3	CASSSIAGGGNTQYF
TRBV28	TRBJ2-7	CASRPDSARQYF
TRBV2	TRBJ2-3	CASSAWERDTDTQYF
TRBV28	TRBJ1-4	CASGTANEKLFF
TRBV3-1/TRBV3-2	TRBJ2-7	CASGLNYASYEQYF
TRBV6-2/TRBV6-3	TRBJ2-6	CASSYSGGSGANVLTF
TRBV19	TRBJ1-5	CASRSTGSQPQHF
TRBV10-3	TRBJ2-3	CAISDPSRTSGNGADTQYF
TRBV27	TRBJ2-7	CASSLMGREQYF
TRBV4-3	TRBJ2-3	CASSQAGDNAGDTQYF
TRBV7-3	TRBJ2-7	CASSLLGSGRPYEQYF
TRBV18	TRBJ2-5	CASSPTRGSQETQYF
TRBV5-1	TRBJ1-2	CASSLAPGVYGYTF